This T cell receptor (beta chain) is drawn from a study of siplizumab effects on memory and regulatory T cells. In regard to this clone: Its antigen is undetermined.

Broader study findings: Mapping to unstimulated subsets was achieved for only a minor fraction of alloreactive clones. A significant reduction in alloreactive sequences traceable to unstimulated CD4+ memory cells was produced by siplizumab. Proliferating Tregs from siplizumab cultures lacked functional confirmation of suppression.

For every sample, 95,000 to 100,000 TCR templates were assayed. TCRdb keeps only in-frame clones here, not all; method: immunoSEQ multiplex PCR. The sample lists about 50,000 clones, 93% seen once, with roughly 18% in the top ten. The CDR3 extends over 15 amino acids. The V gene's germline CDR1 is MNHEY and CDR2 SMNVEV (reference sequence). The ends were cut back, 7 bases at V and 5 bases at J, with 20 bases in the middle. Sequencing used CD8+ T cells sorted from blood. The genes are TRBV27 and TRBJ1-1; D might be TRBD1 (5 bases). This TCR was recovered from a human donor in good health. This CDR3 reads CASNHGAGLRTEAFF. The DNA for the CDR3 is TGTGCCAGCAATCACGGGGCAGGATTGAGGACTGAAGCTTTCTTT.